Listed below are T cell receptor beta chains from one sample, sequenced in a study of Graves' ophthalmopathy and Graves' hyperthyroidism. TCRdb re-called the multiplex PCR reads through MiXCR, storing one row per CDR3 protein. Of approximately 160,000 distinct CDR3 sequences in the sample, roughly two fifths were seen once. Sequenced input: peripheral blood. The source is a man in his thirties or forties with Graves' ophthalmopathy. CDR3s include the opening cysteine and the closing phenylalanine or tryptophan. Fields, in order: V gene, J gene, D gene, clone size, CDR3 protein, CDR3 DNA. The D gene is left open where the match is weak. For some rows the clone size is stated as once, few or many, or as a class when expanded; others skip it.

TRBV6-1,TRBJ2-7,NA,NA,CASSEEVYEQYF,TGTGCCAGCAGTGAAGAAGTCTACGAGCAGTACTTC
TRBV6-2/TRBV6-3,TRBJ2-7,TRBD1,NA,CASRKGQAYEQYF,TGTGCCAGCAGGAAGGGACAGGCCTACGAGCAGTACTTC
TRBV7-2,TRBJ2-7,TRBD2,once,CASSTREAGEQYF,TGTGCCAGCAGCACACGGGAGGCGGGAGAGCAGTACTTC
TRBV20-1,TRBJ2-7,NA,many,CSARKEVRLRSYEQYF,TGCAGTGCTAGAAAAGAGGTCCGTCTCCGCTCCTACGAGCAGTACTTC
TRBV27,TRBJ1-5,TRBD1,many,CASIDRGLGSNQPQHF,TGTGCCAGCATTGACAGGGGGCTAGGGAGCAATCAGCCCCAGCATTTT
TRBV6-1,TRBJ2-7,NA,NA,CASSEPGRSPYEQYF,TGTGCCAGCAGTGAACCAGGCAGAAGTCCCTACGAGCAGTACTTC
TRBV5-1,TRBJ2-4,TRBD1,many,CASSYRDRGQDIQYF,TGCGCCAGCAGCTACCGGGACAGGGGGCAAGACATTCAGTACTTC
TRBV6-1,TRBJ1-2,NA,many,CASSEARNYGYTF,TGTGCCAGCAGTGAAGCCCGTAACTATGGCTACACCTTC
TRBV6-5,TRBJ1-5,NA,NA,CASSYFGGSDQPQHF,TGTGCCAGCAGTTACTTCGGCGGATCGGATCAGCCCCAGCATTTT
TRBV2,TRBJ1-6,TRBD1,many,CASDDRGDSPLHF,TGTGCCAGCGACGACAGGGGGGATTCACCCCTCCACTTT
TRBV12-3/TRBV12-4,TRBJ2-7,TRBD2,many,CASSPGGRAYEQYF,TGTGCCAGCAGCCCGGGGGGGAGGGCCTACGAGCAGTACTTC
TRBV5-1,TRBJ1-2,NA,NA,CASSLEGGMDYGYTF,TGCGCCAGCAGCTTGGAAGGGGGTATGGACTATGGCTACACCTTC
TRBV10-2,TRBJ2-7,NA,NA,CASTVNRPYEQYF,TGCGCCAGCACGGTGAACAGACCGTACGAGCAGTACTTC
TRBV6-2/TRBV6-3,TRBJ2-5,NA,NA,CASSYSWRTAGETQYF,TGTGCCAGCAGTTACTCGTGGCGGACAGCAGGGGAGACCCAGTACTTC
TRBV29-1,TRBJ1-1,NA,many,CSVSQGMNTEAFF,TGCAGCGTTTCCCAGGGGATGAACACTGAAGCTTTCTTT
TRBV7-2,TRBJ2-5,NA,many,CASSRVDLGTQYF,TGTGCCAGCAGCCGGGTGGACCTTGGGACCCAGTACTTC
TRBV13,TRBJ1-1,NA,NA,CASSTLGGATEAFF,TGTGCCAGCAGCACACTCGGGGGCGCCACTGAAGCTTTCTTT
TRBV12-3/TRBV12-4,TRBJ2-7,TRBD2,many,CASSLAGLASGEQYF,TGTGCCAGCAGTTTAGCGGGACTAGCTTCGGGCGAGCAGTACTTC
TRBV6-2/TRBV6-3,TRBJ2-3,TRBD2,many,CASSYLAGGITDTQYF,TGTGCCAGCAGTTATCTAGCGGGAGGGATCACAGATACGCAGTATTTT
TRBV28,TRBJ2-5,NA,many,CASSFVGRGKETQYF,TGTGCCAGCAGTTTCGTAGGGAGGGGGAAAGAGACCCAGTACTTC
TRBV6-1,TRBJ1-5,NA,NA,CASSESALNWIQPQHF,TGTGCCAGCAGTGAATCTGCCCTCAATTGGATCCAGCCCCAGCATTTT
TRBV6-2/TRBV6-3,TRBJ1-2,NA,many,CASSYRGERYTF,TGTGCCAGCAGTTATAGGGGCGAGCGCTACACCTTC
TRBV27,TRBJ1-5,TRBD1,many,CASSFVQGVNQPQHF,TGTGCCAGCAGTTTTGTACAGGGGGTCAATCAGCCCCAGCATTTT
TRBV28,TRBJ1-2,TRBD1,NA,CASSEDRDGYTF,TGTGCCAGCAGCGAGGACAGGGATGGCTACACCTTC
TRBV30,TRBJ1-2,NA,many,CAWDGAGAYGYTF,TGTGCCTGGGACGGGGCCGGGGCGTATGGCTACACCTTC
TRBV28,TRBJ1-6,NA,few,CASSLGLNSPLHF,TGTGCCAGCAGTTTAGGTCTAAATTCACCCCTCCACTTT
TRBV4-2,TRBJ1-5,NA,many,CASSQDYSNQPQHF,TGTGCCAGCAGCCAAGACTATAGCAATCAGCCCCAGCATTTT
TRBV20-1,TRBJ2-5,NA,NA,CSARDSGDIQETQYF,TGCAGTGCTAGAGACTCAGGGGACATTCAAGAGACCCAGTACTTC
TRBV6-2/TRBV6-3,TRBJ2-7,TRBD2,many,CASRRLAGGYEQYF,TGTGCCAGCAGACGACTAGCGGGAGGCTACGAGCAGTACTTC
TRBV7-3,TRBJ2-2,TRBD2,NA,CASRRELNTGELFF,TGTGCCAGCAGGCGGGAGTTGAACACCGGGGAGCTGTTTTTT
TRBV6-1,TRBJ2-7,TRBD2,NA,CASRLFWGGNYEQYF,TGTGCCAGCCGCCTCTTTTGGGGGGGAAACTACGAGCAGTACTTC
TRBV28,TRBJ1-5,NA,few,CASSSAGTDQPQHF,TGTGCCAGCAGTTCGGCGGGGACTGATCAGCCCCAGCATTTT
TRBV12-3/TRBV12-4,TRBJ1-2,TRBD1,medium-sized,CASRPTGDGYTF,TGTGCCAGCAGACCGACAGGGGATGGCTACACCTTC
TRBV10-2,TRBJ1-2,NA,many,CASSELRTDYGYTF,TGCGCCAGCAGTGAGTTAAGGACGGATTATGGCTACACCTTC
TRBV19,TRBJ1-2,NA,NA,CASSIALDRRVYGYTF,TGTGCCAGTAGTATAGCCCTCGACAGGCGCGTCTATGGCTACACCTTC
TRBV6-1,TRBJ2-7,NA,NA,CASSKDAVGQYF,TGTGCCAGCAGTAAAGACGCTGTCGGGCAGTACTTC
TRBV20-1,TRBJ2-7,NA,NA,CSAEQSEDYEQYF,TGCAGTGCCGAGCAAAGCGAAGACTACGAGCAGTACTTC
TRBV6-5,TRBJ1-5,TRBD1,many,CASSGTGGSNQPQHF,TGTGCCAGCAGCGGGACAGGGGGAAGCAATCAGCCCCAGCATTTT
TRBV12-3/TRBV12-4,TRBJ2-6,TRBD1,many,CASNSNRGRSGANVLTF,TGTGCCAGCAATTCAAACAGGGGACGCTCTGGGGCCAACGTCCTGACTTTC